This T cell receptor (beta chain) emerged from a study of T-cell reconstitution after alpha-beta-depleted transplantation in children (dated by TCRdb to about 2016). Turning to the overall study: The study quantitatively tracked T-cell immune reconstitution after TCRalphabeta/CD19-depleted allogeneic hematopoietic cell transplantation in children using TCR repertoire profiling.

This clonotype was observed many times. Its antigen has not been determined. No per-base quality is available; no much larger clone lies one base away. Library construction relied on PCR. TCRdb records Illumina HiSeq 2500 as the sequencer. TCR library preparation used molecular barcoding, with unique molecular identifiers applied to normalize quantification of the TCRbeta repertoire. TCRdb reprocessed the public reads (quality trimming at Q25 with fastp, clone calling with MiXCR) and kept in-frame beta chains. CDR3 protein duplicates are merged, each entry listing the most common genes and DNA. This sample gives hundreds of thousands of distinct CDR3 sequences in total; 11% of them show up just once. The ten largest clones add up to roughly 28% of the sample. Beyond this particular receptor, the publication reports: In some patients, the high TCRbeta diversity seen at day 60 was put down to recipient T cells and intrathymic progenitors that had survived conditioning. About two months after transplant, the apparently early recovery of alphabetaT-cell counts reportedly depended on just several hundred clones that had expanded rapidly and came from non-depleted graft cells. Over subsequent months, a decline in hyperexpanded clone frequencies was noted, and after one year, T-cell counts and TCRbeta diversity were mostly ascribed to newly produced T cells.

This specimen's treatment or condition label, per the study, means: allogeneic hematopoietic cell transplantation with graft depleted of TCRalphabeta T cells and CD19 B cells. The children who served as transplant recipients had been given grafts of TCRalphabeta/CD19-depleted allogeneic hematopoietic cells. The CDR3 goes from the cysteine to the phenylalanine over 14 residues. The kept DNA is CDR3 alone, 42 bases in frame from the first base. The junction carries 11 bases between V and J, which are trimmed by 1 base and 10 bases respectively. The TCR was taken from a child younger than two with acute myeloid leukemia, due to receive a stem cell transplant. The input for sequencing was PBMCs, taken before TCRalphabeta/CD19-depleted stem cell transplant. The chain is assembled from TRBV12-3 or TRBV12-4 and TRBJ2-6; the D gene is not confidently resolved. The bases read TGTGCCAGCAGTTTAGACTCTACCTCAAACGTCCTGACTTTC. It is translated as CASSLDSTSNVLTF.